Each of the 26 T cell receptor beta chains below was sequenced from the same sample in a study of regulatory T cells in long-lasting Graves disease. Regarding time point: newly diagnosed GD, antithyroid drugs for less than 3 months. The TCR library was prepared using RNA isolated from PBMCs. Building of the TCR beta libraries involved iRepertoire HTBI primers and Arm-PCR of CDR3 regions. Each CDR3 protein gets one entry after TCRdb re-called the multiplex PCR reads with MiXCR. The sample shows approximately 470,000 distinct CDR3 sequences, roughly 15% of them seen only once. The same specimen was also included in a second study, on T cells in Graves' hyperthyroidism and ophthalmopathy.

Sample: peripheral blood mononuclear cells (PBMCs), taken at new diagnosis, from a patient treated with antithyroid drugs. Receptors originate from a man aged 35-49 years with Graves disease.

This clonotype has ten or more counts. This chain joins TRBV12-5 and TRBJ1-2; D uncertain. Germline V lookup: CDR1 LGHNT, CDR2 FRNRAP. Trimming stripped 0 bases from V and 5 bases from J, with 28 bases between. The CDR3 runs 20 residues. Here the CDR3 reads CASGLVGSGTEPDDGYGYTF. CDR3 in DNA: TGTGCTAGTGGTTTGGTAGGATCCGGAACGGAACCCGACGACGGTTATGGCTACACCTTC. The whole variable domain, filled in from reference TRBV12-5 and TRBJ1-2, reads DARVTQTPRHKVTEMGQEVTMRCQPILGHNTVFWYRQTMMQGLELLAYFRNRAPLDDSGMPKDRFSAEMPDATLATLKIQPSEPRDSAVYFCASGLVGSGTEPDDGYGYTFGSGTRLTVV.

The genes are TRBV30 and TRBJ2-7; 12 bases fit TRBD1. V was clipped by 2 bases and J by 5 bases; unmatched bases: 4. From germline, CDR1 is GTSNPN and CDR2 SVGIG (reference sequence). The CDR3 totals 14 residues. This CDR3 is CAWSLGTGGNEQYF. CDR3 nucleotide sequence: TGTGCCTGGAGTCTGGGGACAGGGGGCAACGAGCAGTACTTC.

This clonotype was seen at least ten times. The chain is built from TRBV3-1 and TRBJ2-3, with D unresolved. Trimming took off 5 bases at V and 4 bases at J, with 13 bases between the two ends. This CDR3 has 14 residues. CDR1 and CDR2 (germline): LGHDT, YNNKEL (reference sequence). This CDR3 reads CASSVGVPSDTQYF. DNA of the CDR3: TGTGCCAGCAGCGTCGGAGTCCCCTCAGATACGCAGTATTTT.

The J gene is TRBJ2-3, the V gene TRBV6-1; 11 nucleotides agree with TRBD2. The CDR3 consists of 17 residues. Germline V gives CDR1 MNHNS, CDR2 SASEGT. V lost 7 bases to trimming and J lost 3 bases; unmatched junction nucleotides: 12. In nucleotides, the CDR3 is TGTGCCAGCACCCAAGGAATACTAGCGGGAGTGACAGATACGCAGTATTTT. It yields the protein CASTQGILAGVTDTQYF.

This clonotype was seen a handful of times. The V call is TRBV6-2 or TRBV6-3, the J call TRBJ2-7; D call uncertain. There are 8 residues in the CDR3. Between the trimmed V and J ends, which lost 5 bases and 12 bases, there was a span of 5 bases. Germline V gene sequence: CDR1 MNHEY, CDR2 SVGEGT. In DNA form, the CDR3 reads TGTGCCAGCAGTGAGTCGTACTTC. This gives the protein CASSESYF.

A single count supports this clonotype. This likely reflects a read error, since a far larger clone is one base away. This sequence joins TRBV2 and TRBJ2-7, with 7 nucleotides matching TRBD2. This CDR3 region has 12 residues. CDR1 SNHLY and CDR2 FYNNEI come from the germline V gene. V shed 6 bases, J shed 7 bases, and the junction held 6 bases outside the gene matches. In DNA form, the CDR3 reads TGTGCCAGCAGAGGACTAGTGGCTGAGCAGTACTTC. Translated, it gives CASRGLVAEQYF.

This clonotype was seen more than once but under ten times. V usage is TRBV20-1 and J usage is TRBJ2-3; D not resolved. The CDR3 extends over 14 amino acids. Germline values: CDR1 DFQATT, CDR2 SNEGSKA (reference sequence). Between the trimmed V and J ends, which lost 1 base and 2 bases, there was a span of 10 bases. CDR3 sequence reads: CSARGAGYTDTQYF. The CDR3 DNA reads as TGCAGTGCTAGAGGAGCAGGCTACACAGATACGCAGTATTTT.

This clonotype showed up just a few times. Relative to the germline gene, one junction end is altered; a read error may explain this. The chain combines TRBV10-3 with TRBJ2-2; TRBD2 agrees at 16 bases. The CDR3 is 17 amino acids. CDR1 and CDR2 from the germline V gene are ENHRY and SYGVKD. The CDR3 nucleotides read TGTGCCAGCAGTTCCGGGACTAGCGGGAGGGCCGGCGGGGAGCTGTTTTTT. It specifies CASSSGTSGRAGGELFF.

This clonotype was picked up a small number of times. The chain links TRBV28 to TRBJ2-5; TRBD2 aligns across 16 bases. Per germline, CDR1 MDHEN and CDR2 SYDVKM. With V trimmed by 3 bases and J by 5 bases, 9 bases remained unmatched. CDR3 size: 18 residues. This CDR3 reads CASSFLTGLAGGGETQYF. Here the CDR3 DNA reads TGTGCCAGCAGTTTCCTCACGGGACTAGCGGGAGGGGGGGAGACCCAGTACTTC.

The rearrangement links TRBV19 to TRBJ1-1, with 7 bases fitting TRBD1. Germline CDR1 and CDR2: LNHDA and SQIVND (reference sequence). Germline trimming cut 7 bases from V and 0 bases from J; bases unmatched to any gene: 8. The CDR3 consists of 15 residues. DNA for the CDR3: TGTGCCAGTAAACTCGGGACAGACATGAACACTGAAGCTTTCTTT. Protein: CASKLGTDMNTEAFF.

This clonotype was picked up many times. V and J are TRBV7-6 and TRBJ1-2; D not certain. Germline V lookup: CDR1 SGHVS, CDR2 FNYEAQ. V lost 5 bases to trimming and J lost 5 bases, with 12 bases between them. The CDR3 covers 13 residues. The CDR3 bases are TGTGCCAGCAGCCCTGCGTCCGGGTATGGCTACACCTTC. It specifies CASSPASGYGYTF.

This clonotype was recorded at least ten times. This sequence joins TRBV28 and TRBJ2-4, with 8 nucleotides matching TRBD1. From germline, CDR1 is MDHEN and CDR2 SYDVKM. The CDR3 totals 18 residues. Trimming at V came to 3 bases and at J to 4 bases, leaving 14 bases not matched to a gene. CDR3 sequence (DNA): TGTGCCAGCAGTTTGGGTCTGTGGGGACAGGAAGGGAAAAACATTCAGTACTTC. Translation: CASSLGLWGQEGKNIQYF.

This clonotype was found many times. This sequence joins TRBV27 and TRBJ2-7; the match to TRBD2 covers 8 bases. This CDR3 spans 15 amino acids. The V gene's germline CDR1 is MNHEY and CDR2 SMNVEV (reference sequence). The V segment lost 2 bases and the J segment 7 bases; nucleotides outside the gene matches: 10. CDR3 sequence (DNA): TGTGCCAGCAGTTTAACGGGAGGGCCCTCTCAAGAGCAGTACTTC. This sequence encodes CASSLTGGPSQEQYF.

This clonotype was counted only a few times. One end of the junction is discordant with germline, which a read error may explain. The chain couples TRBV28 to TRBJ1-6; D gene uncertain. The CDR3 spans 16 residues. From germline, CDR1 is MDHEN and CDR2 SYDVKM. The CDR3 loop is CASSLEEGRINSPFHF. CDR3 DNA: TGTGCCAGCAGTTTAGAGGAGGGCCGGATCAATTCACCCTTCCACTTT.

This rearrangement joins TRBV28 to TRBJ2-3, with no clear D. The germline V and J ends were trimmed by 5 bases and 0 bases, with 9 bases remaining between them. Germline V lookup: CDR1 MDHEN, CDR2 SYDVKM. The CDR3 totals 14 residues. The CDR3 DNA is TGTGCCAGCAGTACGACTCCTAGCACAGATACGCAGTATTTT. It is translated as CASSTTPSTDTQYF.

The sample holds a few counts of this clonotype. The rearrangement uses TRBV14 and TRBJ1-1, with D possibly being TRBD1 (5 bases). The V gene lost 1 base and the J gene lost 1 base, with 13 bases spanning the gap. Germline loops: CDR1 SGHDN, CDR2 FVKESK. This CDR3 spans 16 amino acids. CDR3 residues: CASSQGGAGGNTEAFF. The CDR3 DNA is TGTGCCAGCAGCCAAGGAGGGGCGGGGGGGAACACTGAAGCTTTCTTT.

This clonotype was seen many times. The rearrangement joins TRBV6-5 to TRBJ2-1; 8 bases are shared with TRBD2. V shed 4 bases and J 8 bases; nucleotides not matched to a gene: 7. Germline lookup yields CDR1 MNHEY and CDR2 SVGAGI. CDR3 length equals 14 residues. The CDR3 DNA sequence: TGTGCCAGCAGTTCCAGCGGGAGTAGGTATGAGCAGTTCTTC. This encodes CASSSSGSRYEQFF.

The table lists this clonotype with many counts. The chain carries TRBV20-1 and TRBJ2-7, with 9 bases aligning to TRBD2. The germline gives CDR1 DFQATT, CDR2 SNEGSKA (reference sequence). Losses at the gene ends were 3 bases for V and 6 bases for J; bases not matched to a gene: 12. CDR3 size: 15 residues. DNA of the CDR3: TGCAGTGCTAGTAGTGCGGCTAGCGGGATTTTCGAGCAGTACTTC. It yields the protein CSASSAASGIFEQYF.

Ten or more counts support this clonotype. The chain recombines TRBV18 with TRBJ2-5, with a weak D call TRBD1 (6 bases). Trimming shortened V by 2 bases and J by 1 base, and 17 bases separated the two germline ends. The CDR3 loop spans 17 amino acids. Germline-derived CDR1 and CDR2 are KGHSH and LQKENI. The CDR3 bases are TGTGCCAGCTCACCAATCCGGCCAAGGACAGCCCAAGAGACCCAGTACTTC. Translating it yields CASSPIRPRTAQETQYF.

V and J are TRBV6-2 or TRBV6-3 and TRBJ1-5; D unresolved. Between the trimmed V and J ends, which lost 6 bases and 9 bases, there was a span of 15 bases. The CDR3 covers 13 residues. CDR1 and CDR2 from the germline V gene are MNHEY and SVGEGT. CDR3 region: CASSPDRSLPQHF. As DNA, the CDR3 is TGTGCCAGCAGCCCGGACCGGTCTTTGCCCCAGCATTTT.

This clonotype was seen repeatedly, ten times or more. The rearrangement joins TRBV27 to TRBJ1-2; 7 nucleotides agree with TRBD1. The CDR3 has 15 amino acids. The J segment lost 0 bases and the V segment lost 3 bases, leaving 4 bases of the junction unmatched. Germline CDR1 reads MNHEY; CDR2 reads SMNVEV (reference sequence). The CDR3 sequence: CASSFTGEANYGYTF. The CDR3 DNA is TGTGCCAGCAGTTTCACAGGGGAGGCTAACTATGGCTACACCTTC.

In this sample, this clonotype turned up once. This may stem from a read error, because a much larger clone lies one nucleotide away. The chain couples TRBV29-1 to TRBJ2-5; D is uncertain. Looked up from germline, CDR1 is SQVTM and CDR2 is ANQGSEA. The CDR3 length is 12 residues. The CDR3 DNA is TGCAACGTTGGTATCAACCAAGAGACCCAGTACTTC. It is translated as CNVGINQETQYF.

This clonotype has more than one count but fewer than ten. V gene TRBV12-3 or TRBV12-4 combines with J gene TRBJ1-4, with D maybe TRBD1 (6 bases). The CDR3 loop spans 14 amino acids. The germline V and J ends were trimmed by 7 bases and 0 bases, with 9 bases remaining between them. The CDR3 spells CASNNRATNEKLFF. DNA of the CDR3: TGTGCCAGCAACAACAGGGCAACTAATGAAAAACTGTTTTTT.

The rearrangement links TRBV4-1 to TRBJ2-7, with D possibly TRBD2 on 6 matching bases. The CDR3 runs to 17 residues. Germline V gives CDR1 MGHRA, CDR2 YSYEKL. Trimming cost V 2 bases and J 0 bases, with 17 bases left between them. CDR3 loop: CASSQYGSGPLSYEQYF. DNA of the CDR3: TGCGCCAGCAGCCAATACGGAAGCGGGCCACTCTCCTACGAGCAGTACTTC.

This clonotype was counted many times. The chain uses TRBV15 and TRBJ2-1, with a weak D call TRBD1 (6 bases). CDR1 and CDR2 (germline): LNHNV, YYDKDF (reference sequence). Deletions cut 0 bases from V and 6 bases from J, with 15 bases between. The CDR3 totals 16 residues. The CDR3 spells CATSREGANPLNEQFF. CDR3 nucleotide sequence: TGTGCCACCAGCAGAGAGGGGGCCAACCCTCTCAATGAGCAGTTCTTC.

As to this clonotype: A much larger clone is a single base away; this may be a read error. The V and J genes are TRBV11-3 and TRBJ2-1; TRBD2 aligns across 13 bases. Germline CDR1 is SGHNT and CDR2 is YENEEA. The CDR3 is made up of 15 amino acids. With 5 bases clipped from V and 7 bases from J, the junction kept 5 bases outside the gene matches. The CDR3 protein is CASSQTSGRRNEQFF. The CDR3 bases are TGTGCCAGCAGCCAGACTAGCGGGAGGCGGAATGAGCAGTTCTTC.